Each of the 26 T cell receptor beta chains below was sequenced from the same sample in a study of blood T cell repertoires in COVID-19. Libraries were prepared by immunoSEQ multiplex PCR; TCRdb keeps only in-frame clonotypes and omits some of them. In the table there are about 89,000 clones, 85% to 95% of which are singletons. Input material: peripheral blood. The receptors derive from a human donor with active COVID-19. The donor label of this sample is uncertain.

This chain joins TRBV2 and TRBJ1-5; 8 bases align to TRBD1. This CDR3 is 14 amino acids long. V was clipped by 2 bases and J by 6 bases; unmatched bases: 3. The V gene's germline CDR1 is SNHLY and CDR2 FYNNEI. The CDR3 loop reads CASSEQGASQPQHF. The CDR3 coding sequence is TGTGCCAGCAGTGAACAGGGGGCAAGTCAGCCCCAGCATTTT.

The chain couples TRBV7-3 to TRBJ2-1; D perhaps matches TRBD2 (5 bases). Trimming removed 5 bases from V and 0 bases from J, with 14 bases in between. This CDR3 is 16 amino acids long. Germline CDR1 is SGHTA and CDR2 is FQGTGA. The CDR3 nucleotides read TGTGCCAGCAGCCAAGAGAGCGGTTTCTCCTACAATGAGCAGTTCTTC. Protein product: CASSQESGFSYNEQFF.

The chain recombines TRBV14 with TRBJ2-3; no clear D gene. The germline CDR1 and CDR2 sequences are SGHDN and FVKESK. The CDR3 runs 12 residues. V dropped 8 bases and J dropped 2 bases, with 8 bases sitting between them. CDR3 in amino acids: CASLRNTDTQYF. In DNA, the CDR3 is TGTGCCAGCCTAAGAAACACAGATACGCAGTATTTT.

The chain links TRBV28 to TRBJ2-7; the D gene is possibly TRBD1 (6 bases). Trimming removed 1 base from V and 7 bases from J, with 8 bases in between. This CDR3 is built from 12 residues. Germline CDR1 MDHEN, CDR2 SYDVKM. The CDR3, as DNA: TGTGCCAGCAGTTTATACAGGGTTGAGCAGTACTTC. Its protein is CASSLYRVEQYF.

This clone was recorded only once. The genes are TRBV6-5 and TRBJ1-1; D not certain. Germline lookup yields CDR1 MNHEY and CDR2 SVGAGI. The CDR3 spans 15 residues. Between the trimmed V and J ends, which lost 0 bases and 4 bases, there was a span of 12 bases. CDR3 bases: TGTGCCAGCAGTTACTCGGGTGGGCTTGTCACTGAAGCTTTCTTT. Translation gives CASSYSGGLVTEAFF.

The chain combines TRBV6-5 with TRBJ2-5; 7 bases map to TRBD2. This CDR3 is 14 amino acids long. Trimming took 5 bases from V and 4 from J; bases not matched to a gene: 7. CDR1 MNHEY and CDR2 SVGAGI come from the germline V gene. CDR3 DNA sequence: TGTGCCAGCAGTCCCGGGGGGTGGGGAGAGACCCAGTACTTC. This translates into CASSPGGWGETQYF.

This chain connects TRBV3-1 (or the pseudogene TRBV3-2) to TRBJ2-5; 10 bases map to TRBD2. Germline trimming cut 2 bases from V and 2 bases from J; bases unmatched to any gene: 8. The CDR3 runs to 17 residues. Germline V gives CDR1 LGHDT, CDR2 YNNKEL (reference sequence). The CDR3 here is CASSQLEGSGGQETQYF. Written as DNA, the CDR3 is TGTGCCAGCAGCCAACTAGAGGGTAGCGGGGGGCAAGAGACCCAGTACTTC.

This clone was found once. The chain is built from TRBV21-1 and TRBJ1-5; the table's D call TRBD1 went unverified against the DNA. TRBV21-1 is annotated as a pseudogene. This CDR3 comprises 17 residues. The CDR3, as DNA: TGTGCCAGCAGCAAAGTAGGGGGCGAAACAGGCAATCAGCCCCAGCATTTT. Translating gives CASSKVGGETGNQPQHF.

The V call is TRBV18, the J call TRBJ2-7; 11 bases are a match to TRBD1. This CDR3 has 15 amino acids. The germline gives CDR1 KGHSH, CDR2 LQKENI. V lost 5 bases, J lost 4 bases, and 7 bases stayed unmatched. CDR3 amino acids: CASSRGGQGEYEQYF. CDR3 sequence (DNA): TGTGCCAGCTCAAGGGGGGGACAGGGGGAATACGAGCAGTACTTC.

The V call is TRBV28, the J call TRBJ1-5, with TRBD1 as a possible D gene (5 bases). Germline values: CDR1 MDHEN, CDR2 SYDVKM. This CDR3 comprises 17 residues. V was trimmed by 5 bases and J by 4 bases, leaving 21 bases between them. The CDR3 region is CASSPHSGGAGNQPQHF. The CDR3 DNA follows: TGTGCCAGCAGTCCACACTCAGGAGGGGCTGGTAATCAGCCCCAGCATTTT.

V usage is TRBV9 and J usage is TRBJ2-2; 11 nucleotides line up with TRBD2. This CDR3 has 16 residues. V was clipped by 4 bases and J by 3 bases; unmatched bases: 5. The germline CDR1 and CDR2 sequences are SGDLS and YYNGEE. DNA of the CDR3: TGTGCCAGCAGCAAACTAGCGGGGGCGTACACCGGGGAGCTGTTTTTT. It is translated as CASSKLAGAYTGELFF.

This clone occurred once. This CDR3 reads CASSLTEAFF. The CDR3 DNA reads as TGTGCCAGCAGTCTAACTGAAGCTTTCTTT. V gene TRBV28 combines with J gene TRBJ1-1, with D unresolved. The germline V and J ends were trimmed by 5 bases and 5 bases, with 3 bases remaining between them. This CDR3 comprises 10 residues. Germline V gene data show CDR1 as MDHEN and CDR2 as SYDVKM.

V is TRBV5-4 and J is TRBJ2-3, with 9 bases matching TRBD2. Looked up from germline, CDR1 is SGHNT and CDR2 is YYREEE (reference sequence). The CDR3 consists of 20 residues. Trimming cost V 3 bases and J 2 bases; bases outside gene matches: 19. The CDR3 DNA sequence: TGTGCCAGCAGCTCGTCTCTGGGGGGGCGGGCTAGCGGGGTCACAGATACGCAGTATTTT. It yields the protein CASSSSLGGRASGVTDTQYF.

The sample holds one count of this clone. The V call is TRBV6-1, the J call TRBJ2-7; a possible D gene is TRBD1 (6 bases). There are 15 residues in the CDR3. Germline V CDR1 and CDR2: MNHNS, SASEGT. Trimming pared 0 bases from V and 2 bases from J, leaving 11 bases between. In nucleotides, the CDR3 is TGTGCCAGCAGTGAAGCCCCAGGGGATGCCTACGAGCAGTACTTC. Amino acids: CASSEAPGDAYEQYF.

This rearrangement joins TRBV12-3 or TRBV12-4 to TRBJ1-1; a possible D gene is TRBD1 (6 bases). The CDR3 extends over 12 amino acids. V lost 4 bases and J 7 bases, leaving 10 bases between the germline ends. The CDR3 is CASSYRVNEAFF. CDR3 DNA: TGTGCCAGCAGTTACAGGGTAAATGAAGCTTTCTTT.

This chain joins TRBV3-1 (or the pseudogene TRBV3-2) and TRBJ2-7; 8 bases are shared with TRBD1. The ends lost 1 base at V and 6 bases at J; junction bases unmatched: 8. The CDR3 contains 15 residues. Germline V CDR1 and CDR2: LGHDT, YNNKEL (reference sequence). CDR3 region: CASSQAWDRPLEQYF. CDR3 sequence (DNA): TGTGCCAGCAGCCAAGCTTGGGACAGGCCTCTCGAGCAGTACTTC.

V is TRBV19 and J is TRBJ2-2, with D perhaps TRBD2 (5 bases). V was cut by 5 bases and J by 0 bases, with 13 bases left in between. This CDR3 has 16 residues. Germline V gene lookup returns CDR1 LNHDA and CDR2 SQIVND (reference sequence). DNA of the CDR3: TGTGCCAGTAGTCTTTGGACTCTCGCGAACACCGGGGAGCTGTTTTTT. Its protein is CASSLWTLANTGELFF.

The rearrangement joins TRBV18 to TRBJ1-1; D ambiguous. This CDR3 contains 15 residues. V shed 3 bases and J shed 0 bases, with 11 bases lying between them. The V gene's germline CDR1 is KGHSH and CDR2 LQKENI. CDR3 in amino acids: CASSPVSSMNTEAFF. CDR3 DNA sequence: TGTGCCAGCTCACCGGTGTCCTCTATGAACACTGAAGCTTTCTTT. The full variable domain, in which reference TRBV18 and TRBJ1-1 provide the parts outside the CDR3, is NAGVMQNPRHLVRRRGQEARLRCSPMKGHSHVYWYRQLPEEGLKFMVYLQKENIIDESGMPKERFSAEFPKEGPSILRIQQVVRGDSAAYFCASSPVSSMNTEAFFGQGTRLTVV.

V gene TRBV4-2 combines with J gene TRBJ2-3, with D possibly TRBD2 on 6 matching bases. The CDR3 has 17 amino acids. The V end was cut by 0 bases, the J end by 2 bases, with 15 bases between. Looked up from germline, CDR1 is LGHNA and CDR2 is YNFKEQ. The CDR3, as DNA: TGTGCCAGCAGCCAAGAAAGGGGTAGCGGCCTCACAGATACGCAGTATTTT. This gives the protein CASSQERGSGLTDTQYF.

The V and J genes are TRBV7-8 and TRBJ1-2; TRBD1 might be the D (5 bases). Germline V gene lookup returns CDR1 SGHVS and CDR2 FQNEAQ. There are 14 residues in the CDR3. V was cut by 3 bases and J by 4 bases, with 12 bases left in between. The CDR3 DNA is TGTGCCAGCAGCTTCTCTGGGGGGAGCTATGGCTACACCTTC. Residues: CASSFSGGSYGYTF.

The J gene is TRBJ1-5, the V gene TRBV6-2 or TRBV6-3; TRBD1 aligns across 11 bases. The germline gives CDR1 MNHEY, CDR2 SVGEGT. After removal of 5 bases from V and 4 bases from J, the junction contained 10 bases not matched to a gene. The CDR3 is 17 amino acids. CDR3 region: CASSTFGQGASNQPQHF. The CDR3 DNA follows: TGTGCCAGCAGTACATTTGGACAGGGGGCGAGTAATCAGCCCCAGCATTTT.

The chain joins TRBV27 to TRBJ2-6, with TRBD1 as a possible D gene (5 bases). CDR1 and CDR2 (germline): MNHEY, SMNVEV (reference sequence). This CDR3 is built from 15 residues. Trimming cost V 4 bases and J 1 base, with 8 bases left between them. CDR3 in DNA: TGTGCCAGCAGTTCCCCAGGGTCTGGGGCCAACGTCCTGACTTTC. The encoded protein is CASSSPGSGANVLTF.

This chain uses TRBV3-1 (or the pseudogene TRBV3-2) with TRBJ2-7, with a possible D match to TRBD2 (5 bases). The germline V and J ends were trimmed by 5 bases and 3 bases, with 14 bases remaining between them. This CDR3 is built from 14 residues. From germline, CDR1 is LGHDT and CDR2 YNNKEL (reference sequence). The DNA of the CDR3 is TGTGCCAGCAGCGAGGACTCAACTCTCTACGAGCAGTACTTC. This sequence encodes CASSEDSTLYEQYF.

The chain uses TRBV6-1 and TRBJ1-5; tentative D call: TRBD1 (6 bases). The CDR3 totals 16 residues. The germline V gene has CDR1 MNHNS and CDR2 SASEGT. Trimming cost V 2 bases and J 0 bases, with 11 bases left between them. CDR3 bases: TGTGCCAGCAGTGAACACCCAGGGGATAGCAATCAGCCCCAGCATTTT. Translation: CASSEHPGDSNQPQHF.

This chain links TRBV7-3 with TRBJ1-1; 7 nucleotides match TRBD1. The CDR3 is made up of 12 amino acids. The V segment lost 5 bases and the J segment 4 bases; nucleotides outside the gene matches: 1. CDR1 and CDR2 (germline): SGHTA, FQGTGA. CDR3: CASSRTGTEAFF. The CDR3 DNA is TGTGCCAGCAGCCGGACAGGCACTGAAGCTTTCTTT.

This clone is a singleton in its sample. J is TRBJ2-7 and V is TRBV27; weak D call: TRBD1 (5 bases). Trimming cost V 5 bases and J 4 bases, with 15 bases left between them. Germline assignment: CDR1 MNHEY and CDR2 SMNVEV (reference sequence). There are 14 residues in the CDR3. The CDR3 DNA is TGTGCCAGCAGTCCCTATACGACAGCATACGAGCAGTACTTC. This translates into CASSPYTTAYEQYF.